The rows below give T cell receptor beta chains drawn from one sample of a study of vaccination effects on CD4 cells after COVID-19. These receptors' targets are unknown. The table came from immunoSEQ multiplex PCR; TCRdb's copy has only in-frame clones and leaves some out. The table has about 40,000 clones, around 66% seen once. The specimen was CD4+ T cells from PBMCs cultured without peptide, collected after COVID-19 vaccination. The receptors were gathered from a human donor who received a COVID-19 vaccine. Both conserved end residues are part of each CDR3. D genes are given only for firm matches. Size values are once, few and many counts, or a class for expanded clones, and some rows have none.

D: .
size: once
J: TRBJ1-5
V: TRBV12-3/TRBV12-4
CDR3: CASSPDLNQPQHF
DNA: TGTGCCAGCAGCCCGGACCTCAATCAGCCCCAGCATTTT

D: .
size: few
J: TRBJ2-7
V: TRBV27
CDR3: CASSKSYGVYEQYF
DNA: TGTGCCAGCAGTAAATCATACGGGGTCTACGAGCAGTACTTC

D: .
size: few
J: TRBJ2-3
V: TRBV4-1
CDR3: CASGPSVRSNTDTQYF
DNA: TGCGCCAGCGGGCCCTCGGTACGATCGAACACAGATACGCAGTATTTT

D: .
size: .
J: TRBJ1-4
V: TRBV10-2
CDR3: CASRGPNEKLFF
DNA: TGCGCCAGCAGGGGGCCCAATGAAAAACTGTTTTTT

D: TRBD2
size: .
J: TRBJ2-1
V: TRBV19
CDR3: CASKGLAVNNEQFF
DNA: TGTGCCAGTAAGGGACTAGCGGTCAACAATGAGCAGTTCTTC

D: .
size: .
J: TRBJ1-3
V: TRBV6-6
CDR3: CASSGKGLPSASTIYF
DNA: TGTGCCAGCAGTGGAAAAGGACTTCCCTCGGCGAGCACCATATATTTT

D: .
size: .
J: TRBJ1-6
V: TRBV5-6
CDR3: CASTQNNSPLHF
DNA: TGTGCCAGCACGCAGAATAATTCACCCCTCCACTTT

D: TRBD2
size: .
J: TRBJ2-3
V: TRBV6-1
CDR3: CASSERSSGPGSTDTQYF
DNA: TGTGCCAGCAGTGAACGATCTAGCGGGCCCGGTAGCACAGATACGCAGTATTTT

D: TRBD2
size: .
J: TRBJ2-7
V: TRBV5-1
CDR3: CASSFSSGLAGITYEQYF
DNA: TGCGCCAGCAGCTTCTCGTCAGGACTAGCGGGGATAACCTACGAGCAGTACTTC

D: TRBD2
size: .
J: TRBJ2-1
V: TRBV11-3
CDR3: CASSLGGLAGVAYNEQFF
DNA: TGTGCCAGCAGCTTGGGGGGACTAGCGGGAGTTGCCTACAATGAGCAGTTCTTC

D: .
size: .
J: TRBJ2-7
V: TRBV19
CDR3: CASSIDFFGLSYEQYF
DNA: TGTGCCAGTAGTATAGATTTCTTCGGACTTTCATACGAGCAGTACTTC

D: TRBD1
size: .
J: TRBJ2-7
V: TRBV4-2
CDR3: CASSLGVGQGVYEQYF
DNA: TGTGCCAGCAGCCTAGGGGTCGGACAGGGTGTCTACGAGCAGTACTTC

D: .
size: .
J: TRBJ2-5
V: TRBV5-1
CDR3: CASSLPDVQETQYF
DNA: TGCGCCAGCAGCTTGCCAGACGTACAAGAGACCCAGTACTTC

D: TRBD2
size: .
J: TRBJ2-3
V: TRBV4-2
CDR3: CVSSQVLPLLAGAYTQYF
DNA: TGTGTCAGCAGCCAAGTCCTTCCGCTGCTAGCGGGAGCATATACGCAGTATTTT

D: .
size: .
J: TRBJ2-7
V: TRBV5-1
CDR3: CASSSRVGGSYEQYF
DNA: TGCGCCAGCAGCTCTCGGGTAGGGGGATCCTACGAGCAGTACTTC

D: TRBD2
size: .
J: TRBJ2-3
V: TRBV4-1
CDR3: CASSLAGGSTDTQYF
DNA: TGCGCCAGCAGTTTAGCGGGAGGGAGCACAGATACGCAGTATTTT

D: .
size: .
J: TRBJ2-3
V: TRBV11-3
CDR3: CASSFGTASTDTQYF
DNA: TGTGCCAGCAGCTTTGGGACCGCTAGCACAGATACGCAGTATTTT

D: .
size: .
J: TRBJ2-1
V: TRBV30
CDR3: CAWSVLGGKQFF
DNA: TGTGCCTGGAGTGTATTGGGGGGAAAGCAGTTCTTC

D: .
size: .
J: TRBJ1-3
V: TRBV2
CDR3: CASSDGWQGVSGNTIYF
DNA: TGTGCCAGCAGTGATGGGTGGCAGGGAGTCTCTGGAAACACCATATATTTT

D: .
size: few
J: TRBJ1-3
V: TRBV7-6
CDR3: CASSLRGTYSSGNTIYF
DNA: TGTGCCAGCAGCTTACGGGGAACTTACAGCTCTGGAAACACCATATATTTT

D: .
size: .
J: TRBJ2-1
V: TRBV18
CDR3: CASSPVRYNEQFF
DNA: TGTGCCAGCTCACCCGTTCGCTACAATGAGCAGTTCTTC

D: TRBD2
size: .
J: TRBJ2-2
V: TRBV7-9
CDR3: CASSLGTSGRRDTGELFF
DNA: TGTGCCAGCAGCCTCGGGACTAGCGGGAGGAGGGACACCGGGGAGCTGTTTTTT

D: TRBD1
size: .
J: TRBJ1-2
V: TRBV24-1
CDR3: CATSLGDRVSGYTF
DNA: TGTGCCACCAGTTTGGGGGACAGGGTGAGTGGCTACACCTTC

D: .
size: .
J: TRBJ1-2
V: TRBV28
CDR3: CASRAGSGLYGYTF
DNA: TGTGCCAGCCGGGCTGGGTCCGGCCTCTATGGCTACACCTTC

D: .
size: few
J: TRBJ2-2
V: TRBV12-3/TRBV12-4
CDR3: CASSLIRTGELFF
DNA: TGTGCCAGCAGTTTAATCAGAACCGGGGAGCTGTTTTTT

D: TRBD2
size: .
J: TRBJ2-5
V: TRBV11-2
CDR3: CASSEGTSGGRVETQYF
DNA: TGTGCCAGCAGCGAAGGGACTAGCGGGGGGCGGGTGGAGACCCAGTACTTC

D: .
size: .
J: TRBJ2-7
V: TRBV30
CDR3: CAWSVGTYEQYF
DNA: TGTGCCTGGAGTGTAGGAACTTACGAGCAGTACTTC

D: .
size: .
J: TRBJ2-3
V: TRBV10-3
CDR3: CAALGSGTDTQYF
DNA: TGTGCCGCGCTAGGGAGCGGGACAGATACGCAGTATTTT

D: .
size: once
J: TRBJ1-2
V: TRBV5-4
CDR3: CASSSVNYGYTF
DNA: TGTGCCAGCAGCTCGGTTAACTATGGCTACACCTTC

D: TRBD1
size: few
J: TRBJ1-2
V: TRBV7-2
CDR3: CASSLNRGERGYTF
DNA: TGTGCCAGCAGCTTGAACAGGGGAGAGAGGGGCTACACCTTC

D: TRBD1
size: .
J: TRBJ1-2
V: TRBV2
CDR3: CASMRDSGYGYTF
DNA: TGTGCCAGCATGAGGGACAGTGGATATGGCTACACCTTC

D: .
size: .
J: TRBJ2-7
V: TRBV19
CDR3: CASSNTRLEQYF
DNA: TGTGCCAGTAGTAACACTAGGCTCGAGCAGTACTTC

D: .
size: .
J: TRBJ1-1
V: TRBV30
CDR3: CAWMVGGDTEAFF
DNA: TGTGCCTGGATGGTCGGAGGCGACACTGAAGCTTTCTTT

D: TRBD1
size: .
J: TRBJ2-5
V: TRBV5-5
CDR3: CASSFMLRQGRETQYF
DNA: TGTGCCAGCAGCTTCATGTTGAGACAGGGCAGAGAGACCCAGTACTTC

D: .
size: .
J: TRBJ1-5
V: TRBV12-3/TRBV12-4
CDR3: CASSTPTGPQHF
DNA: TGTGCCAGCAGTACCCCCACAGGGCCCCAGCATTTT

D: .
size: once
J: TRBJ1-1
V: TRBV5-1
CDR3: CASSPTPMDRLNTEAFF
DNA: TGCGCCAGCAGCCCTACACCCATGGACAGATTGAACACTGAAGCTTTCTTT

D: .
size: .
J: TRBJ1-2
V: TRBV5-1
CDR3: CASSFHRESVGYTF
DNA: TGCGCCAGCAGCTTTCACAGGGAATCGGTTGGCTACACCTTC

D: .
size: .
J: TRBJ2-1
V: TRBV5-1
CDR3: CASSLATGFNEQFF
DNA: TGCGCCAGCAGCTTGGCTACTGGGTTCAATGAGCAGTTCTTC

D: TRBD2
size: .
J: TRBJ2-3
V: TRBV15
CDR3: CATRKGLAGGTDTQYF
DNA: TGTGCCACCAGAAAGGGACTAGCGGGAGGGACAGATACGCAGTATTTT